The source of this T cell receptor (beta chain) is a study of long-term antiretroviral therapy in people with HIV. For the study at large: There is a gap of about a decade between the earliest samples and the later 2015 immediate-ART recommendation.

Sequencing relied on immunoSEQ assay v3.0, run at survey level. Sequenced by immunoSEQ multiplex PCR; TCRdb stores in-frame clones only, minus some. The sample contains about 24,000 clones, 81% of which appear only once. To note about this clone: The antigen is not known.

Every participant gave one or more pre-ART and two or more post-ART PBMC samples. The CDR3 loop spans 15 amino acids. CDR1 and CDR2 (germline): SEHNR, FQNEAQ (reference sequence). V lost 5 bases and J lost 5; bases outside the gene matches: 5. Study-level findings and limits: Clones that expanded before ART (that is, prior to treatment) dominated the repertoire at all time points.

The V gene is TRBV7-9, the J gene TRBJ2-7; 14 bases are shared with TRBD2. The specimen was unsorted PBMCs, collected at the start of antiretroviral therapy, before treatment. The sequence was collected from a woman aged 18-29 years with HIV. CDR3 in amino acids: CASSRPGLAGDEQYF. The CDR3 DNA is TGTGCCAGCAGCCGACCGGGACTAGCGGGGGACGAGCAGTACTTC.